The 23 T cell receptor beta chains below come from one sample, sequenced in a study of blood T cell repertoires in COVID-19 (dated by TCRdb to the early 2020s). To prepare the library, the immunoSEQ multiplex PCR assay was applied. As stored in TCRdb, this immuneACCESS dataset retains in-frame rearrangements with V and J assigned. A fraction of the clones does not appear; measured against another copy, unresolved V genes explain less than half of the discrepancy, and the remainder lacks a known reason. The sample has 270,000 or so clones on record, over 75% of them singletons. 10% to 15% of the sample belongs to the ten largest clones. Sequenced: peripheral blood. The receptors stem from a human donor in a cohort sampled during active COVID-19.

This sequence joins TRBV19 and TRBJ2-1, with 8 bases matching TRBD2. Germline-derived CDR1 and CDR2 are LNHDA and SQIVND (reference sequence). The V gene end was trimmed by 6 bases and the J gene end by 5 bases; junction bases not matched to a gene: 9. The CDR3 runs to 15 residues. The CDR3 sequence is CASSRGRWANNEQFF. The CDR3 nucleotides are TGTGCCAGTAGCCGCGGGAGGTGGGCTAACAATGAGCAGTTCTTC.

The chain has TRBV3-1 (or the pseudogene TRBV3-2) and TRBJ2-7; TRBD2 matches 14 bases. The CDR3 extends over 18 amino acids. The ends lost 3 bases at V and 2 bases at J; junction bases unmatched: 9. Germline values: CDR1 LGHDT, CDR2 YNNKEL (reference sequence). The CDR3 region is CASSHYPGLAGATYEQYF. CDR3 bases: TGTGCCAGCAGCCATTACCCGGGACTAGCGGGAGCGACCTACGAGCAGTACTTC.

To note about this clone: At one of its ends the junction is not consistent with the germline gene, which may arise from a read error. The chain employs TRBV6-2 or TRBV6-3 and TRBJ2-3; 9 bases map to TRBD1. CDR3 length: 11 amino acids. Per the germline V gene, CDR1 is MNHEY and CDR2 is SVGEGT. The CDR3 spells CASSYGTGSHF. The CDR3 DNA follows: TGTGCCAGCAGTTACGGGACAGGGTCGCATTTT.

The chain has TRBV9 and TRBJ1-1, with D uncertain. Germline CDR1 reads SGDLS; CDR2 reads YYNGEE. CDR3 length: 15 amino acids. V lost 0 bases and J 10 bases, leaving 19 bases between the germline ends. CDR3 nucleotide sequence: TGTGCCAGCAGCGTAGAGACGGAATCCTCGCGGGGAGCTTTCTTT. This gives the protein CASSVETESSRGAFF.

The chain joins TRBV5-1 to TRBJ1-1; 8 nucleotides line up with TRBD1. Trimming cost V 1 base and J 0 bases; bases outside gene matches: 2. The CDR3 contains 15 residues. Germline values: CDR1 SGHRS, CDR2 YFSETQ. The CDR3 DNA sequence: TGCGCCAGCAGCTTGTCAGGGGGCGTGAACACTGAAGCTTTCTTT. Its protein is CASSLSGGVNTEAFF.

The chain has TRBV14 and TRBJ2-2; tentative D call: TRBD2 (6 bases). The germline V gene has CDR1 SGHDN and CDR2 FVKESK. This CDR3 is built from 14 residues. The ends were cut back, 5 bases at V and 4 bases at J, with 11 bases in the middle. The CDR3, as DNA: TGTGCCAGCAGCATAAATAGCGGCACCGGGGAGCTGTTTTTT. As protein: CASSINSGTGELFF.

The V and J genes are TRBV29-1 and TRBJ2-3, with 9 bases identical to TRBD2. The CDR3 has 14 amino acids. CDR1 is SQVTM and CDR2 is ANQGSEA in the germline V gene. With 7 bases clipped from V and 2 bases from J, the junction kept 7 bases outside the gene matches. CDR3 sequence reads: CSAWAGGNTDTQYF. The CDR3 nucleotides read TGCAGCGCCTGGGCGGGAGGGAACACAGATACGCAGTATTTT.

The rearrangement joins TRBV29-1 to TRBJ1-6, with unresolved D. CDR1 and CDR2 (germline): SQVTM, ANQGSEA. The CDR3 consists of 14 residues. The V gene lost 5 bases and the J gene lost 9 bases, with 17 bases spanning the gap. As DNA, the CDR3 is TGCAGCGTTAAAGTGGATGTCGGGTCTTCACCCCTCCACTTT. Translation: CSVKVDVGSSPLHF.

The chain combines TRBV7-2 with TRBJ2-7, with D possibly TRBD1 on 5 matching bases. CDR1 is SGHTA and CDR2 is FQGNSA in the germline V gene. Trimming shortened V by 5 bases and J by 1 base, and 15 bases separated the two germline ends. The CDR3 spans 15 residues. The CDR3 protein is CASSPAQGGSYEQYF. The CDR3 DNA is TGTGCCAGCAGCCCGGCTCAGGGTGGGTCCTACGAGCAGTACTTC.

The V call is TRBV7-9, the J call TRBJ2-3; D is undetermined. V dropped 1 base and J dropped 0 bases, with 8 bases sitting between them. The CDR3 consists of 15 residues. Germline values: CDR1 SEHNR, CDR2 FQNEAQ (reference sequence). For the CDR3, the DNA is TGTGCCAGCAGCTTAGTGCTCACTAGCACAGATACGCAGTATTTT. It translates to CASSLVLTSTDTQYF.

CDR3 protein: CASSSSRDRNTIYF. The CDR3 bases are TGTGCCAGCAGCTCGTCCCGGGACAGAAACACCATATATTTT. The V and J genes are TRBV7-2 and TRBJ1-3, with D perhaps matching TRBD1 (6 bases). The V end lost 4 bases, the J end lost 5 bases, and 12 bases lay between the germline ends. There are 14 residues in the CDR3. Germline loops: CDR1 SGHTA, CDR2 FQGNSA. Drawing the rest from reference TRBV7-2 and TRBJ1-3, the complete variable domain is GAGVSQSPSNKVTEKGKDVELRCDPISGHTALYWYRQSLGQGLEFLIYFQGNSAPDKSGLPSDRFSAERTGGSVSTLTIQRTQQEDSAVYLCASSSSRDRNTIYFGEGSWLTVV.

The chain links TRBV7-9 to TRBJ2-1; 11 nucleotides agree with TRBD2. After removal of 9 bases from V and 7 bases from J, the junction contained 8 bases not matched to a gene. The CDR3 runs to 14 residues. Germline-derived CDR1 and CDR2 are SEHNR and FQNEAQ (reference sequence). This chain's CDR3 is CASRRGLAENEQFF. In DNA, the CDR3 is TGTGCCAGTCGAAGGGGACTAGCGGAAAATGAGCAGTTCTTC.

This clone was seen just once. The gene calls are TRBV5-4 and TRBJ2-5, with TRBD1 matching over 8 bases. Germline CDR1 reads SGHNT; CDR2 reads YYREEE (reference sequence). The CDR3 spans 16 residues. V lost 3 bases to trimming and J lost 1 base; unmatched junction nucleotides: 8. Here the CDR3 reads CASSSGGRRGQETQYF. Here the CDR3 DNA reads TGTGCCAGCAGCTCAGGGGGCCGACGGGGCCAAGAGACCCAGTACTTC.

In nucleotides, the CDR3 is TGTGCCAGCAGCTTGGATCCGGGGCGGGGGAAAGAGCAGTACTTC. Translation gives CASSLDPGRGKEQYF. This chain links TRBV5-8 with TRBJ2-7, with 7 bases lining up with TRBD2. This CDR3 contains 15 residues. Germline CDR1 and CDR2: SGHTS and YDEGEE. Losses at the gene ends were 0 bases for V and 7 bases for J; bases not matched to a gene: 10.

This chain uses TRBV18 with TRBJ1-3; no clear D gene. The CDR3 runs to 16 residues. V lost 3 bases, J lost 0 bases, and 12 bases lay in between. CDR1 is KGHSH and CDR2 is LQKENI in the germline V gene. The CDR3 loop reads CASSPVLADSGNTIYF. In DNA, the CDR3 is TGTGCCAGCTCACCTGTATTAGCAGACTCTGGAAACACCATATATTTT.

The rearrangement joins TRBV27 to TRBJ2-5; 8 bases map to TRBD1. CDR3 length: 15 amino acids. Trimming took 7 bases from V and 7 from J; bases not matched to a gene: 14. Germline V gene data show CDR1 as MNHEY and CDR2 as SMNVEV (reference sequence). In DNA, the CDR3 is TGTGCCAGCACCAACGCCGGACAGGGAATCGGGACCCAGTACTTC. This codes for CASTNAGQGIGTQYF.

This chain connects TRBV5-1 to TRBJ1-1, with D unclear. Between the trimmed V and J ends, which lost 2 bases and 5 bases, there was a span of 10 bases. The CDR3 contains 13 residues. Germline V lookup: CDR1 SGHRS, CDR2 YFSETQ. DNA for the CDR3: TGCGCCAGCAGCTTTGGTGGTACAACTGAAGCTTTCTTT. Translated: CASSFGGTTEAFF.

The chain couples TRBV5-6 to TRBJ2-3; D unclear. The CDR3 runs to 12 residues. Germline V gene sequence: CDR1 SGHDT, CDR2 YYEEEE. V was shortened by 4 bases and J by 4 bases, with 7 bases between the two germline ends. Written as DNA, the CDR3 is TGTGCCAGCAGCAGCAACTCAGATACGCAGTATTTT. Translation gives CASSSNSDTQYF. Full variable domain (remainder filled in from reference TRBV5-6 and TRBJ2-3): DAGVTQSPTHLIKTRGQQVTLRCSPKSGHDTVSWYQQALGQGPQFIFQYYEEEERQRGNFPDRFSGHQFPNYSSELNVNALLLGDSALYLCASSSNSDTQYFGPGTRLTVL.

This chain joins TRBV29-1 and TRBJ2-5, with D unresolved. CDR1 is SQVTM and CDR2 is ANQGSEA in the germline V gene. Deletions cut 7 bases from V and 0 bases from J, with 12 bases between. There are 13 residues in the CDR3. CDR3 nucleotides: TGCAGCGCCGAGACTGGGTACCAAGAGACCCAGTACTTC. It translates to CSAETGYQETQYF.

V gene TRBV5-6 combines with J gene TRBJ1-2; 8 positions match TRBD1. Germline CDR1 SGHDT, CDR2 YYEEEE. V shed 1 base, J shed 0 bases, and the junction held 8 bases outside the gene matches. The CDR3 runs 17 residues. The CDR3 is CASSLLGLGQANYGYTF. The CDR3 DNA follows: TGTGCCAGCAGCTTGTTAGGATTGGGACAGGCTAACTATGGCTACACCTTC.

Here the CDR3 reads CASSPSRSGSEQFF. CDR3 bases: TGTGCCAGCAGCCCCTCGAGGAGCGGGAGTGAGCAGTTCTTC. J is TRBJ2-1 and V is TRBV7-2; TRBD2 matches at 8 bases. This CDR3 has 14 amino acids. Germline V gives CDR1 SGHTA, CDR2 FQGNSA. The junction had 9 bases not matched to a gene; V was cut back by 5 bases and J by 9 bases. Using reference TRBV7-2 and TRBJ2-1 for the parts outside the CDR3, the full variable domain is GAGVSQSPSNKVTEKGKDVELRCDPISGHTALYWYRQSLGQGLEFLIYFQGNSAPDKSGLPSDRFSAERTGGSVSTLTIQRTQQEDSAVYLCASSPSRSGSEQFFGPGTRLTVL.

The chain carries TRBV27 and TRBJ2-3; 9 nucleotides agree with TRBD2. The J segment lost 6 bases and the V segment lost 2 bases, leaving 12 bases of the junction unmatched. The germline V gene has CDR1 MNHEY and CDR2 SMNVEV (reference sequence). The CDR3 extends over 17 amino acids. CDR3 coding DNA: TGTGCCAGCAGTTTAACTAAGGGCGGGAGGGCCCGCGATACGCAGTATTTT. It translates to CASSLTKGGRARDTQYF.

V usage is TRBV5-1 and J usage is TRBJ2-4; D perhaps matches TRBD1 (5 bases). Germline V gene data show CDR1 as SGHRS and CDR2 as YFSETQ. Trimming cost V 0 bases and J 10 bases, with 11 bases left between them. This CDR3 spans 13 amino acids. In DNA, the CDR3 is TGCGCCAGCAGCTTGGATCAGGGTGGAATTCAGTACTTC. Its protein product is CASSLDQGGIQYF.